What follows is one T cell receptor (beta chain) and its context. The germline CDR1 and CDR2 sequences are GTSNPN and SVGIG (reference sequence). The junction had 11 bases not matched to a gene; V was cut back by 5 bases and J by 5 bases. CDR3 length: 14 amino acids. This record comes from a study of technical replicates of blood from a handful of donors. Assay: immunoSEQ multiplex PCR; the TCRdb copy retains only in-frame clones and omits some. The repertoire holds fewer than 100,000 clones, with about 95% as singletons. The chain joins TRBV30 to TRBJ2-5; 7 bases map to TRBD2. This receptor was obtained from a human donor in good health. Sequencing was done on a sample of T cells isolated from PBMCs. The CDR3 sequence: CAWGSEGGRETQYF. As DNA, the CDR3 is TGTGCCTGGGGGTCAGAGGGAGGGCGGGAGACCCAGTACTTC. Looking up the rest from reference TRBV30 and TRBJ2-5 gives the full variable domain: SQTIHQWPATLVQPVGSPLSLECTVEGTSNPNLYWYRQAAGRGLQLLFYSVGIGQISSEVPQNLSASRPQDRQFILSSKKLLLSDSGFYLCAWGSEGGRETQYFGPGTRLLVL.